The 23 T cell receptor beta chains reported below all come from one sample, sequenced in a study of T cells after yellow fever vaccination. A single record per CDR3 protein comes from TCRdb applying MiXCR to the 5' RACE reads. Here the sample spans approximately 160,000 distinct CDR3 sequences, about 6% being singletons. The sample was CD4+ T cells sorted from PBMCs, taken on the day of the first yellow fever vaccination. All receptors derive from a young man who received the YFV17D yellow fever vaccine.

This rearrangement joins TRBV4-3 to TRBJ2-3; TRBD2 agrees at 9 bases. After removal of 1 base from V and 4 bases from J, the junction contained 6 bases not matched to a gene. The CDR3 is 16 amino acids. Per germline, CDR1 LGHNA and CDR2 YSLEER. The CDR3 sequence is CASSQAIAGAPDTQYF. The DNA of the CDR3 is TGCGCCAGCAGCCAAGCAATAGCGGGGGCACCAGATACGCAGTATTTT.

This clonotype was detected a few times. V gene TRBV5-4 combines with J gene TRBJ2-3, with D perhaps matching TRBD2 (5 bases). V dropped 5 bases and J dropped 6 bases, with 10 bases sitting between them. Germline values: CDR1 SGHNT, CDR2 YYREEE (reference sequence). This CDR3 comprises 12 residues. CDR3 sequence: CASRRERDTQYF. Written as DNA, the CDR3 is TGTGCCAGCAGACGCGAGCGGGATACGCAGTATTTT.

This clonotype was observed many times. V and J are TRBV9 and TRBJ2-3; 9 nucleotides line up with TRBD1. The junction had 11 bases not matched to a gene; V was cut back by 3 bases and J by 12 bases. This CDR3 is built from 14 residues. CDR1 is SGDLS and CDR2 is YYNGEE in the germline V gene. The CDR3 loop reads CASSALHGDRVQYF. The CDR3 nucleotides read TGTGCCAGCAGCGCCCTCCACGGGGACAGGGTACAGTATTTT.

This clonotype was found many times. J is TRBJ1-1 and V is TRBV6-5; possibly TRBD1 for D (5 bases). The germline V gene has CDR1 MNHEY and CDR2 SVGAGI. The CDR3 contains 14 residues. V was pared by 6 bases and J by 1 base, with 12 bases between. Here the CDR3 DNA reads TGTGCCAGCAGCCTGGGGGGAGAGAACACTGAAGCTTTCTTT. It specifies CASSLGGENTEAFF.

This clonotype was seen a few times. This chain uses TRBV7-2 with TRBJ2-1; 12 nucleotides align to TRBD2. V shed 5 bases and J 4 bases; nucleotides not matched to a gene: 6. Per germline, CDR1 SGHTA and CDR2 FQGNSA. The CDR3 spans 16 residues. CDR3 sequence: CASSKPSGGAYNEQFF. DNA for the CDR3: TGTGCCAGCAGCAAACCTAGCGGGGGGGCATACAATGAGCAGTTCTTC.

This clonotype was seen repeatedly, ten times or more. The CDR3 DNA reads TGTGCCAGCAGCAAGAGGGGCGAGCAGTACTTC. Its protein product is CASSKRGEQYF. The genes are TRBV27 and TRBJ2-7; TRBD1 or TRBD2 may be the D gene (5 bases each). Germline V gives CDR1 MNHEY, CDR2 SMNVEV (reference sequence). CDR3 length: 11 residues. Trimming pared 6 bases from V and 6 bases from J, leaving 9 bases between.

In this sample, this clonotype turned up a few times. The CDR3 spells CASSLQTFFGSPLHF. CDR3 DNA: TGTGCCAGCAGTCTCCAGACATTTTTCGGGTCACCCCTCCACTTT. The chain recombines TRBV12-3 or TRBV12-4 with TRBJ1-6; unclear D gene. The CDR3 contains 15 residues. The germline V and J ends were trimmed by 5 bases and 10 bases, with 18 bases remaining between them.

In this sample, this clonotype turned up a few times. V and J are TRBV29-1 and TRBJ2-1; TRBD2 aligns across 7 bases. The CDR3 loop spans 15 amino acids. The junction had 11 bases not matched to a gene; V was cut back by 3 bases and J by 6 bases. Germline V lookup: CDR1 SQVTM, CDR2 ANQGSEA. The CDR3 reads CSVDTLAARANEQFF. The CDR3 region has the DNA TGCAGCGTTGACACCCTAGCGGCTCGGGCCAATGAGCAGTTCTTC.

This clonotype has a count of ten or more. The chain is built from TRBV20-1 and TRBJ2-1; 8 bases line up with TRBD1. V lost 1 base, J lost 8 bases, and 10 bases stayed unmatched. The CDR3 runs 15 residues. Germline CDR1 reads DFQATT; CDR2 reads SNEGSKA (reference sequence). The CDR3 sequence: CSARAPGQGGDEQFF. The DNA of the CDR3 is TGCAGTGCTAGAGCCCCCGGACAGGGAGGCGATGAGCAGTTCTTC.

There are many counts of this clonotype. V is TRBV28 and J is TRBJ1-5; D possibly corresponds to TRBD1 (5 bases). Looked up from germline, CDR1 is MDHEN and CDR2 is SYDVKM. The CDR3 has 12 amino acids. With 8 bases removed from V and 4 bases from J, the gap between germline ends came to 9 bases. The CDR3 reads CASGGGNQPQHF. The DNA of the CDR3 is TGTGCCAGCGGCGGGGGTAATCAGCCCCAGCATTTT. Using reference TRBV28 and TRBJ1-5 for the parts outside the CDR3, the full variable domain is DVKVTQSSRYLVKRTGEKVFLECVQDMDHENMFWYRQDPGLGLRLIYFSYDVKMKEKGDIPEGYSVSREKKERFSLILESASTNQTSMYLCASGGGNQPQHFGDGTRLSIL.

The chain links TRBV5-5 to TRBJ2-7; TRBD1 or TRBD2 may be the D gene (5 bases each). The CDR3 has 14 amino acids. V was pared by 1 base and J by 3 bases, with 11 bases between. Germline CDR1 SGHKS, CDR2 YYEKEE (reference sequence). The CDR3 loop is CASSLWDGVYEQYF. The CDR3 DNA follows: TGTGCCAGCAGCTTGTGGGACGGAGTCTACGAGCAGTACTTC.

This clonotype was seen repeatedly, ten times or more. CDR3 residues: CASTRQGTFGEQFF. In DNA, the CDR3 is TGTGCCAGCACACGACAGGGCACCTTTGGTGAGCAGTTCTTC. The chain employs TRBV7-2 and TRBJ2-1; 7 nucleotides align to TRBD1. The germline V gene encodes CDR1 SGHTA and CDR2 FQGNSA. After removal of 7 bases from V and 9 bases from J, the junction contained 12 bases not matched to a gene. The CDR3 is 14 amino acids. Full variable domain (outside the CDR3, taken from reference TRBV7-2 and TRBJ2-1): GAGVSQSPSNKVTEKGKDVELRCDPISGHTALYWYRQSLGQGLEFLIYFQGNSAPDKSGLPSDRFSAERTGGSVSTLTIQRTQQEDSAVYLCASTRQGTFGEQFFGPGTRLTVL.

This clonotype was seen repeatedly, ten times or more. The chain has TRBV11-2 and TRBJ2-5; TRBD1 matches at 7 bases. This CDR3 has 17 residues. Germline CDR1 reads SGHAT; CDR2 reads FQNNGV. The J segment lost 2 bases and the V segment lost 2 bases, leaving 11 bases of the junction unmatched. The CDR3, as DNA: TGTGCCAGCAGCTTAATGGGCCCGGGACAGCTACAAGAGACCCAGTACTTC. Its protein is CASSLMGPGQLQETQYF.

This clonotype was counted ten times or more. The chain links TRBV5-1 to TRBJ2-3; TRBD2 agrees at 14 bases. V lost 5 bases to trimming and J lost 3 bases; unmatched junction nucleotides: 5. CDR1 is SGHRS and CDR2 is YFSETQ in the germline V gene. This CDR3 is built from 16 residues. CDR3 nucleotide sequence: TGCGCCAGCAGACCGACTAGCGGGGGGGCAACAGATACGCAGTATTTT. It codes for CASRPTSGGATDTQYF.

Ten or more counts support this clonotype. The V call is TRBV25-1, the J call TRBJ2-7; TRBD2 matches 8 bases. Germline CDR1 MGHDK, CDR2 SYGVNS. The CDR3 runs to 17 residues. The V segment lost 3 bases and the J segment 3 bases; nucleotides outside the gene matches: 13. The DNA for the CDR3 is TGTGCCAGCAGTGATCCGGCGGGGGGACTTCCTAACTACGAGCAGTACGTC. Amino acid sequence: CASSDPAGGLPNYEQYV.

The chain recombines TRBV6-2 or TRBV6-3 with TRBJ2-3; the D is unclear. Per germline, CDR1 MNHEY and CDR2 SVGEGT. The CDR3 covers 17 residues. The V end was cut by 2 bases, the J end by 3 bases, with 18 bases between. The CDR3 is CASSYALAPGATDTQYF. For the CDR3, the DNA is TGTGCCAGCAGTTACGCGCTGGCCCCGGGTGCGACAGATACGCAGTATTTT.

In this sample, this clonotype turned up a few times. The chain carries TRBV7-9 and TRBJ2-6; D gene ambiguous. Trimming took 2 bases from V and 0 from J, leaving 8 bases between them. This CDR3 region has 16 residues. The germline V gene has CDR1 SEHNR and CDR2 FQNEAQ (reference sequence). The CDR3 region is CASSLNNASGANVLTF. The CDR3 region has the DNA TGTGCCAGCAGCTTAAACAACGCCTCTGGGGCCAACGTCCTGACTTTC.

This clonotype was counted a few times. The chain uses TRBV2 and TRBJ2-7; D is unclear. The CDR3 runs to 11 residues. Germline lookup yields CDR1 SNHLY and CDR2 FYNNEI. Trimming took off 4 bases at V and 3 bases at J, with 4 bases between the two ends. In DNA, the CDR3 is TGTGCCAGCAGTGTTTTCTACGAGCAGTACGTC. Translating gives CASSVFYEQYV.

This clonotype was counted at least ten times. The chain employs TRBV6-2 or TRBV6-3 and TRBJ2-1, with TRBD2 matching 7 bases. There are 17 residues in the CDR3. J gave up 5 bases and V 10 bases, and 20 bases lay outside the gene matches. CDR1 is MNHEY and CDR2 is SVGEGT in the germline V gene. This CDR3 reads CAIGSLWRGIGDNEQFF. DNA for the CDR3: TGTGCCATCGGCTCTCTTTGGCGGGGGATTGGGGACAATGAGCAGTTCTTC.

This chain uses TRBV23-1 with TRBJ2-7; D is ambiguous. TRBV23-1 is identified as an open reading frame with a role that is uncertain. CDR3 length: 13 amino acids. The CDR3 reads CAFLIGQNYEQYV. In DNA form, the CDR3 reads TGCGCATTTCTCATTGGGCAGAACTACGAGCAGTACGTC.

This clonotype appeared a few times. The chain combines TRBV5-1 with TRBJ1-1; D gene uncertain. V gave up 0 bases and J gave up 0 bases, with 9 bases separating them. The CDR3 spans 15 residues. Germline V gives CDR1 SGHRS, CDR2 YFSETQ. The DNA of the CDR3 is TGCGCCAGCAGCTTGGGGGGATACATGAACACTGAAGCTTTCTTT. It specifies CASSLGGYMNTEAFF.

This clonotype showed up just a few times. The chain combines TRBV7-2 with TRBJ2-5, with no clear D. The CDR3 runs to 14 residues. The V gene lost 5 bases and the J gene lost 7 bases, with 17 bases spanning the gap. Looked up from germline, CDR1 is SGHTA and CDR2 is FQGNSA. The DNA of the CDR3 is TGTGCCAGCAGCCGATACACGGGCTATTGGACCCAGTACTTC. Translated: CASSRYTGYWTQYF.

The J gene is TRBJ2-6, the V gene TRBV6-5; D remains ambiguous. The V gene lost 0 bases and the J gene lost 1 base, with 13 bases spanning the gap. Germline V gives CDR1 MNHEY, CDR2 SVGAGI. This CDR3 has 18 amino acids. As DNA, the CDR3 is TGTGCCAGCAGTTACTCCGGGCCCGCGGAATCTGGGGCCAACGTCCTGACTTTC. Encoded protein: CASSYSGPAESGANVLTF.